This TCR beta chain was captured in a study of blood T cell repertoires in COVID-19. On the study more broadly: COVID-19 samples collected from the United States, Italy and Spain covered acute and convalescent phases. T cells, B-cell-depleted T cells, or PBMCs provided the cDNA or gDNA that served as material.

V was trimmed by 6 bases and J by 5 bases, leaving 13 bases between them. The CDR3 runs 13 residues. Germline CDR1 and CDR2: MDHEN and SYDVKM. Original handling: Scientists estimated how many nucleated cells there were by amplifying reference gene primers. The protocol was immunoSEQ multiplex PCR, while the TCRdb copy is restricted to in-frame clones and leaves out a portion. For V, J and clone size, that table is used; D and trimming come from the DNA. Among approximately 310,000 clones, around 90% were seen once, and the ten largest hold 1%. What was sequenced was peripheral blood. This receptor was identified in a man aged 50-59 years with active or convalescent COVID-19. The V call is TRBV28, the J call TRBJ1-1, with a weak D call TRBD1 (6 bases). In DNA form, the CDR3 reads TGTGCCAGCAGCAACAGGGACGGGACTGAAGCTTTCTTT. Protein product: CASSNRDGTEAFF. The entire variable domain, with the rest obtained from reference TRBV28 and TRBJ1-1, is as follows: DVKVTQSSRYLVKRTGEKVFLECVQDMDHENMFWYRQDPGLGLRLIYFSYDVKMKEKGDIPEGYSVSREKKERFSLILESASTNQTSMYLCASSNRDGTEAFFGQGTRLTVV.